This TCR beta chain was sequenced in a study of blood T cell repertoires in COVID-19. About the research overall: The cDNA or gDNA used as material had been derived from T cells, B-cell-depleted T cells, or PBMCs.

As processed by the authors: Counts of nucleated cells, estimated from reference gene primer amplification, were obtained. Only in-frame clones appear in the TCRdb table, and some are missing; sequencing was by immunoSEQ multiplex PCR. Clone size and V and J calls were adopted from that table, with D and trimming inferred from the DNA. Among over 150,000 clones, around 90% were seen once, and the ten largest hold around 0.6%. The germline V gene has CDR1 ENHRY and CDR2 SYGVKD. J was trimmed by 5 bases and V by 7 bases; bases with no gene match: 6. CDR3 length: 14 amino acids. Material for sequencing was peripheral blood. The clonotype was recovered from a man between 60 and 70 years old with COVID-19, enrolled during active disease. The chain is built from TRBV10-3 and TRBJ2-3; 10 bases line up with TRBD2. Written as DNA, the CDR3 is TGTGCCATCAAAACTAGCGGGGCGGTAGATACGCAGTATTTT. Translation gives CAIKTSGAVDTQYF.